This TCR beta chain was documented in a study of blood T cells in healthy people across ages. The authors ran a second PCR of about 7 to 11 cycles using a sample-barcoded 5' primer and a J-beta primer mix. TCRdb used MiXCR to reprocess the 5' RACE reads, holding one entry per CDR3 protein. Among 1.5 million to 2 million distinct CDR3 sequences listed, around half were seen once. V lost 3 bases, J lost 1 base, and 13 bases lay in between. Germline V lookup: CDR1 MGHDK, CDR2 SYGVNS. The CDR3 covers 16 residues. This clonotype originated in a woman aged 40 to 50 in good health. Sequencing used blood. This sequence joins TRBV25-1 and TRBJ2-1; perhaps D is TRBD1 or TRBD2 (7 bases each). CDR3: CASSETGRGSYNEQFF. CDR3 nucleotide sequence: TGTGCCAGCAGTGAGACAGGGAGGGGTTCCTACAATGAGCAGTTCTTC.